These 5 T cell receptor beta chains originate from one sample sequenced in a study of shared clonotypes between healthy human individuals. The repertoire was sequenced with immunoSEQ multiplex PCR; TCRdb's copy has only in-frame clones and lacks some. Of about 640,000 clones listed, less than 80% are singletons. The sequenced sample consisted of memory CD4+ T cells sorted from blood. Sample subset: CD45RA-negative fraction. The origin of the receptors is a woman in her thirties in good health.

The chain is built from TRBV18 and TRBJ2-7; 9 nucleotides line up with TRBD1. V shed 1 base, J shed 3 bases, and the junction held 4 bases outside the gene matches. CDR3 length: 15 residues. Per the germline V gene, CDR1 is KGHSH and CDR2 is LQKENI. The CDR3 sequence is CASSPRGQGVYEQYF. The CDR3 bases are TGTGCCAGCTCACCACGGGGACAGGGAGTCTACGAGCAGTACTTC.

This chain connects TRBV7-1 to TRBJ2-6, with a tentative D call TRBD1 (6 bases). TRBV7-1 is classed as an ORF, of uncertain function. The CDR3 contains 15 residues. V was cut by 5 bases and J by 2 bases, with 10 bases left in between. Here the CDR3 reads CASSRPGAGANVLTF. CDR3 sequence (DNA): TGTGCCAGCAGCCGCCCAGGGGCTGGGGCCAACGTCCTGACTTTC.

V and J are TRBV5-6 and TRBJ2-7; 9 nucleotides align to TRBD1. The CDR3 has 14 residues. Germline V gives CDR1 SGHDT, CDR2 YYEEEE. Unmatched junction bases numbered 6, after V lost 3 bases and J lost 5 bases. The CDR3 region has the DNA TGTGCCAGCAGCTCACCCCGGGACAGGGACGAGCAGTACTTC. Its protein is CASSSPRDRDEQYF.

The V gene is TRBV5-4, the J gene TRBJ1-1; TRBD1 is a possible D gene (6 bases). This CDR3 region has 15 residues. V shed 6 bases and J shed 5 bases, with 20 bases lying between them. Germline CDR1 and CDR2: SGHNT and YYREEE (reference sequence). CDR3 in amino acids: CASTLGGRGRTEAFF. The CDR3 DNA is TGTGCCAGCACGCTCGGGGGCCGGGGACGGACTGAAGCTTTCTTT. Supplemented by reference TRBV5-4 and TRBJ1-1, the full variable domain reads ETGVTQSPTHLIKTRGQQVTLRCSSQSGHNTVSWYQQALGQGPQFIFQYYREEENGRGNFPPRFSGLQFPNYSSELNVNALELDDSALYLCASTLGGRGRTEAFFGQGTRLTVV.

This clone was detected once. The chain combines TRBV5-6 with TRBJ1-2; TRBD1 agrees at 10 bases. The CDR3 loop spans 15 amino acids. Trimming cost V 5 bases and J 7 bases; bases outside gene matches: 11. Germline CDR1 reads SGHDT; CDR2 reads YYEEEE. CDR3 DNA: TGTGCCAGCAGTTTCGACAGGGGGCTATTGAGTGGCTACACCTTC. Its translation: CASSFDRGLLSGYTF.